This entry features one T cell receptor (beta chain) sequence. The antigen is unknown. The investigators amplified TCR beta CDR3 regions from RNA transcripts. Carried out on the TCR CDR3, a first-round RT-PCR used the HTBI primer set. TCRdb itself ran the multiplex PCR reads through MiXCR, one entry per CDR3 protein. The data contain around 400,000 distinct CDR3 sequences, around 25% of them singletons. The data derive from a study of T cells in Graves' hyperthyroidism and ophthalmopathy. Study overall: The blood sample was taken at first diagnosis, before treatment began.

The germline V gene has CDR1 MNHEY and CDR2 SMNVEV (reference sequence). Trimming removed 6 bases from V and 0 bases from J, with 8 bases in between. CDR3 length equals 14 residues. Study-level findings and limits: Onset of ophthalmopathy came a median around 7.1 months after the model predicted it.

The rearrangement links TRBV27 to TRBJ2-2, with unresolved D. The sample was blood. The TCR was taken from a man aged 45 to 65 with Graves' hyperthyroidism. The chain's CDR3 is CASRTVANTGELFF. The CDR3 nucleotides are TGTGCCAGCAGAACAGTAGCGAACACCGGGGAGCTGTTTTTT.